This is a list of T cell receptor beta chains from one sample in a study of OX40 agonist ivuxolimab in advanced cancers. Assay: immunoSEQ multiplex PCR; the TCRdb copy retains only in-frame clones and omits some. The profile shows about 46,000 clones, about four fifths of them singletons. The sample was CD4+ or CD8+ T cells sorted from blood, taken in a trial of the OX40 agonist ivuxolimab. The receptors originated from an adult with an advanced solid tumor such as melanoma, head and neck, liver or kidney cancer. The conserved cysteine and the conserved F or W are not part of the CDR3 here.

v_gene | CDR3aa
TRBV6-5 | ASRHGAGITEAF
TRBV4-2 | ASSRQGGYTEAF
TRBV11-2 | ASSPTGMYGYT
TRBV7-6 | ASSSPTSGLNTGELF
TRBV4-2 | ASSQDVRHPGPQH
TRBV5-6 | ASSSGATDTQY
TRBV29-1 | SANSWEGREQY
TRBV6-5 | ASSATGGTGELF
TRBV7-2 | ASSLRTPGANVLT
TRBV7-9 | ASSRGDRGKEAF
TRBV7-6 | ASSSLQGSYEQY
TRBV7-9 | ASSPPGGTDTQY
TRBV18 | ASSPSGARYGYT
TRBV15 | ATSRGDFNTGELF
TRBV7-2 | ASSSAGGQSSPLH
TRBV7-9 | ASSLGAKNIQY
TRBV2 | ASNRGFWGRGTGELF
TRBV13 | ASSLGGGDTEAF
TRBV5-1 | ASSLGSNYNEQF
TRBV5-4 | ASTLKAEGNTIY
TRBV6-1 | ASSLTRVGETQY
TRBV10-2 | ASKEGTGELF
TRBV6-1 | ASSAGDRAYEQY
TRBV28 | ASSLFRLAPADTQY
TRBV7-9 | ASSPSVTGELF
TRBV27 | ASSFRQRDNSPLH
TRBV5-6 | ASSLDRTSPLH
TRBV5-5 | ASSLFGGTEAF
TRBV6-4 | ATPNDSPSSNTGELF
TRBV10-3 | AISESGGQTEQY
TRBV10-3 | AISDGTGYT
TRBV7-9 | ASSTIQGGEQY
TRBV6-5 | ASSYEPGKYNEQF
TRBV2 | ASSAGRYEQY
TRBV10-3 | ASRQGLGEQF
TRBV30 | AWSRGGTGNTGELF
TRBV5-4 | ASRFTGYGYT
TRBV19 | ASKDRGDTGELF
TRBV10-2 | ASKHPAGQGETQY
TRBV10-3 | AISVGTGVTTNTGELF
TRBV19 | ATYYRVNRKQANEKLF
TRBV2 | ASSVSQGLQPQH
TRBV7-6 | ASSLNLAGTSNYGYT
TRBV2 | ASQRDGATDTQY
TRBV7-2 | ASSSRGARYYNEQF
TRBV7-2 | ASSLGATNEKLF
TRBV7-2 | ASSLNTANYGYT
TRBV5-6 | ASSLQETQY
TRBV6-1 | ASSEQAEFSGNTIY
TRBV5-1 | ASSSAGQGFYGYT
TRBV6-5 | ASSYSHRGSRYEQY
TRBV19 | ASRMDRDYGYT
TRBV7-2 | ASSLGAWDTQY
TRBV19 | ASSDRDILSPQH
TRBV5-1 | ASSPLQGNSPLH